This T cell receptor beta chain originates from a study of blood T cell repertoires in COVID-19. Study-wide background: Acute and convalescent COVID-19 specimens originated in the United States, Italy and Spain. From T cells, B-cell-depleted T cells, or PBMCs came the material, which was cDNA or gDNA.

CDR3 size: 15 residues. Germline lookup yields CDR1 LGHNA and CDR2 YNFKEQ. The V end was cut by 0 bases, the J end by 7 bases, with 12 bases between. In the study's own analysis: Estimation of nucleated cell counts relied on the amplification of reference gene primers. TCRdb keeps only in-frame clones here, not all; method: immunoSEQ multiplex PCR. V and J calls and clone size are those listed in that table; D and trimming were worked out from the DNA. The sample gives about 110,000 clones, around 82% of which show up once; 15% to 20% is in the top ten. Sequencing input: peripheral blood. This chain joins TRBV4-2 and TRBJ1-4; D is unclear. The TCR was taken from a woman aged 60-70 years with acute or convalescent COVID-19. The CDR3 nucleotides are TGTGCCAGCAGCCAAGAGCCTTTGACTGCTGAAAAACTGTTTTTT. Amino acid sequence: CASSQEPLTAEKLFF.